This passage covers 13 T cell receptor beta chains from one sample sequenced in a study of T cells in Graves' hyperthyroidism and ophthalmopathy. The TCR beta CDR3 regions underwent amplification using RNA transcripts as the source. First-round RT-PCR targeting the TCR CDR3 was performed with the HTBI primer set. From the multiplex PCR reads, TCRdb called clonotypes with MiXCR, one entry per CDR3 protein. The table includes some 270,000 distinct CDR3 sequences, roughly 13% detected once. Sequences were obtained from blood. The receptors shown here come from a woman aged 25 to 39 with Graves' hyperthyroidism that later progressed to Graves' ophthalmopathy.

This clonotype was detected ten times or more. The genes are TRBV7-9 and TRBJ2-1; TRBD1 aligns across 9 bases. The CDR3 is made up of 16 amino acids. V gave up 0 bases and J gave up 9 bases; unmatched junction bases: 9. CDR1 is SEHNR and CDR2 is FQNEAQ in the germline V gene (reference sequence). CDR3 loop: CASSLAPGQGIPEQFF. The CDR3 coding sequence is TGTGCCAGCAGCTTAGCTCCGGGACAGGGAATCCCTGAGCAGTTCTTC. Drawing the rest from reference TRBV7-9 and TRBJ2-1, the complete variable domain is DTGVSQNPRHKITKRGQNVTFRCDPISEHNRLYWYRQTLGQGPEFLTYFQNEAQLEKSRLLSDRFSAERPKGSFSTLEIQRTEQGDSAMYLCASSLAPGQGIPEQFFGPGTRLTVL.

The table lists this clonotype with a few counts. CDR3 DNA sequence: TGTGCCAGCAGCTCGACTAGCGGGAGGGCCGTCTTCTACGAGCAGTACTTC. The encoded protein is CASSSTSGRAVFYEQYF. This sequence joins TRBV7-9 and TRBJ2-7; 14 bases match TRBD2. Trimming removed 4 bases from V and 3 bases from J; junction bases left unmatched: 8. Germline assignment: CDR1 SEHNR and CDR2 FQNEAQ (reference sequence). This CDR3 has 17 residues.

At least ten counts were recorded for this clonotype. V and J are TRBV24-1 and TRBJ2-7, with TRBD2 identical over 7 bases. CDR1 and CDR2 from the germline V gene are KGHDR and SFDVKD. This CDR3 region has 14 residues. J gave up 6 bases and V 4 bases, and 8 bases lay outside the gene matches. As DNA, the CDR3 is TGTGCCACCAGTGACCAGCGGGAAGCAGGCGAGCAGTACTTC. Amino acids: CATSDQREAGEQYF.

In its sample, this clonotype was seen many times. This CDR3 is CASSKAGGPSNEQFF. The CDR3 coding sequence is TGTGCCAGCAGCAAGGCGGGAGGGCCGAGCAATGAGCAGTTCTTC. The gene calls are TRBV9 and TRBJ2-1, with TRBD2 matching over 9 bases. CDR1 SGDLS and CDR2 YYNGEE come from the germline V gene. The junction had 8 bases not matched to a gene; V was cut back by 4 bases and J by 6 bases. The CDR3 runs to 15 residues.

V is TRBV19 and J is TRBJ2-2; possibly TRBD2 for D (5 bases). Trimming removed 3 bases from V and 2 bases from J, with 16 bases in between. The CDR3 length is 17 residues. Germline assignment: CDR1 LNHDA and CDR2 SQIVND (reference sequence). CDR3 bases: TGTGCCAGTAGTATTGGTTTCCGGCGGGTAAACACCGGGGAGCTGTTTTTT. It yields the protein CASSIGFRRVNTGELFF. Full variable domain (remainder filled in from reference TRBV19 and TRBJ2-2): DGGITQSPKYLFRKEGQNVTLSCEQNLNHDAMYWYRQDPGQGLRLIYYSQIVNDFQKGDIAEGYSVSREKKESFPLTVTSAQKNPTAFYLCASSIGFRRVNTGELFFGEGSRLTVL.

This clonotype was recorded many times. The rearrangement joins TRBV6-8 to TRBJ2-1, with 8 bases fitting TRBD2. V dropped 7 bases and J dropped 10; count of bases not matched to a gene: 12. This CDR3 comprises 14 residues. Germline V lookup: CDR1 MNHGY, CDR2 SAAAGT. As DNA, the CDR3 is TGTGCCAGCACAAGGCGGACTAGCATGTGCGAGCAGTTCTTC. Translating gives CASTRRTSMCEQFF.

Many counts were recorded for this clonotype. The CDR3 sequence is CASSLGTSGSRPQFF. The CDR3 DNA reads TGTGCCAGCAGTTTGGGGACTAGCGGGAGTAGGCCGCAGTTCTTC. The V and J genes are TRBV28 and TRBJ2-1; 14 positions match TRBD2. V trimming: 3 bases; J trimming: 12 bases; junction bases outside the gene matches: 7. In germline, CDR1 is MDHEN, CDR2 SYDVKM. This CDR3 contains 15 residues. Full variable domain (remainder filled in from reference TRBV28 and TRBJ2-1): DVKVTQSSRYLVKRTGEKVFLECVQDMDHENMFWYRQDPGLGLRLIYFSYDVKMKEKGDIPEGYSVSREKKERFSLILESASTNQTSMYLCASSLGTSGSRPQFFGPGTRLTVL.

As regards this clonotype: A much larger clone is a single base away; this may be a read error. The rearrangement joins TRBV27 to TRBJ2-1; 7 nucleotides line up with TRBD1. Per germline, CDR1 MNHEY and CDR2 SMNVEV (reference sequence). J gave up 8 bases and V 4 bases, and 11 bases lay outside the gene matches. This CDR3 spans 15 amino acids. This CDR3 is CASSWTGTRGHEQFF. CDR3 nucleotides: TGTGCCAGCAGTTGGACCGGGACAAGGGGGCATGAGCAGTTCTTC.

V gene TRBV6-2 or TRBV6-3 combines with J gene TRBJ2-2; D may be TRBD1 (5 bases). The ends were cut back, 8 bases at V and 4 bases at J, with 20 bases in the middle. From germline, CDR1 is MNHEY and CDR2 SVGEGT. The CDR3 has 16 residues. The CDR3 spells CASSQYRPVSTGELFF. The CDR3 nucleotides read TGTGCCAGCTCCCAATACAGGCCGGTGAGCACCGGGGAGCTGTTTTTT.

With regard to this clonotype: The final CDR3 position lacks the conserved phenylalanine or tryptophan, pointing to a likely read error. The chain carries TRBV30 and TRBJ1-1, with D perhaps TRBD1 (5 bases). CDR3 size: 12 residues. CDR1 GTSNPN and CDR2 SVGIG come from the germline V gene (reference sequence). CDR3 residues: CAWSGGTDEAFL. For the CDR3, the DNA is TGCGCCTGGAGTGGCGGGACGGATGAAGCTTTCCTT.

Many counts were recorded for this clonotype. This chain links TRBV6-2 or TRBV6-3 with TRBJ1-1, with D possibly TRBD1 on 5 matching bases. V was shortened by 10 bases and J by 1 base, with 13 bases between the two germline ends. The CDR3 runs to 13 residues. Per the germline V gene, CDR1 is MNHEY and CDR2 is SVGEGT. The CDR3 here is CATRMRGNTEAFF. CDR3 DNA: TGTGCCACCAGAATGAGGGGGAACACTGAAGCTTTCTTT.

This clonotype was seen ten or more times. This chain connects TRBV6-2 or TRBV6-3 to TRBJ1-1; D is possibly TRBD1 (5 bases). This CDR3 has 13 amino acids. The V end was cut by 6 bases, the J end by 1 base, with 9 bases between. The germline gives CDR1 MNHEY, CDR2 SVGEGT. This chain's CDR3 is CASSRDGNTEAFF. The CDR3 region has the DNA TGTGCCAGCAGCCGGGACGGGAACACTGAAGCTTTCTTT.

This clonotype was seen once. The chain couples TRBV7-2 to TRBJ2-3, with TRBD1 identical over 7 bases. The ends lost 5 bases at V and 6 bases at J; junction bases unmatched: 11. From germline, CDR1 is SGHTA and CDR2 FQGNSA. There are 15 residues in the CDR3. Here the CDR3 reads CASSTHEGATDTQYF. In DNA, the CDR3 is TGTGCCAGCAGCACTCACGAGGGGGCGACGGATACGCAGTATTTT.